This T cell receptor beta chain was recorded in a study of monozygotic twins with inflammatory bowel disease. Points on this clonotype: Its antigen is not identified.

TCRdb re-called the 5' RACE reads, yielding one record per CDR3 amino acid sequence without DNA. The data include 90,000 to 110,000 distinct CDR3 sequences; the top ten clones carry around 12%. General observations from the study: T cell subtypes were not distinguishable in this analysis.

The CDR3 loop spans 13 amino acids. Germline CDR1 is SGHRS and CDR2 is YFSETQ. The sample was blood. The J gene is TRBJ2-7, the V gene TRBV5-1; the TRBD1 assignment by TCRdb is unverifiable without DNA. The clonotype comes from a human donor with ulcerative colitis or Crohn's disease, or a healthy co-twin of an affected twin (not recorded which). The chain's CDR3 is CASSLGGQDSYNF.